This TCR beta chain was captured in a study of blood T cell repertoires in COVID-19. Study-wide background: Acute and convalescent COVID-19 samples came from the United States, Italy and Spain. PBMCs, B-cell-depleted T cells, or T cells were the source of the cDNA or gDNA that made up the material.

Sequencing was performed with immunoSEQ multiplex PCR; in TCRdb, only in-frame clones are kept and a portion is missing. There are some 76,000 clones in the sample; 80% occur only once, and more than 10% lies in the top ten. This clone has only one observation. The receptor comes from a man in his fifties with COVID-19, enrolled during active disease. Input material: peripheral blood.

In DNA, the CDR3 is TGTGCCAGTGCTCCACCGGGACAGGGCCCGGAGACCCAGTACTTC. Translation: CASAPPGQGPETQYF. The chain uses TRBV6-5 and TRBJ2-5; 9 nucleotides match TRBD1. The CDR3 contains 15 residues. Germline V lookup: CDR1 MNHEY, CDR2 SVGAGI. The trim removed 9 bases at V and 5 bases at J, leaving 13 bases unmatched.